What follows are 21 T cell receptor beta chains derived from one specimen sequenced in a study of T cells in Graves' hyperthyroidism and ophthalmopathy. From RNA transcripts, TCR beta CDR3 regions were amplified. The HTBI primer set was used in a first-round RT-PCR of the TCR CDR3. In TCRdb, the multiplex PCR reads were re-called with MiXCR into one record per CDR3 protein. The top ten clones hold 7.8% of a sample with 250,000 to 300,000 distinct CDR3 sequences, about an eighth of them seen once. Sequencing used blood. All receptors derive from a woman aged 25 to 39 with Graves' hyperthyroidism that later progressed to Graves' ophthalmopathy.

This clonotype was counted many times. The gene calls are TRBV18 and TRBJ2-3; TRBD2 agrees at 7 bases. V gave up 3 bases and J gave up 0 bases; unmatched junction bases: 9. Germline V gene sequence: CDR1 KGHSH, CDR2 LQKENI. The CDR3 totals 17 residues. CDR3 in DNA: TGTGCCAGCTCACCCCCGGGGGGAGCGACTAGCACAGATACGCAGTATTTT. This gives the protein CASSPPGGATSTDTQYF.

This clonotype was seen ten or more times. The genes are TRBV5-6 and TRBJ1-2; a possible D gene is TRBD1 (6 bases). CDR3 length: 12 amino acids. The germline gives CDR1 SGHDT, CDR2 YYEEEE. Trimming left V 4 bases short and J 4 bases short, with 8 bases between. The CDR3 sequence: CASSGQIYGYTF. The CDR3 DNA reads TGTGCCAGCAGCGGACAGATCTATGGCTACACCTTC.

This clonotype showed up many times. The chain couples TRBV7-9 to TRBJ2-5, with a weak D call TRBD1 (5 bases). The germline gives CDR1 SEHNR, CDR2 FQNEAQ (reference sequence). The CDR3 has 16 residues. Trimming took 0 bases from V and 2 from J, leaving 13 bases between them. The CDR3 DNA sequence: TGTGCCAGCAGCTTAGCCCCAGGGTCTCTGCAAGAGACCCAGTACTTC. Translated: CASSLAPGSLQETQYF.

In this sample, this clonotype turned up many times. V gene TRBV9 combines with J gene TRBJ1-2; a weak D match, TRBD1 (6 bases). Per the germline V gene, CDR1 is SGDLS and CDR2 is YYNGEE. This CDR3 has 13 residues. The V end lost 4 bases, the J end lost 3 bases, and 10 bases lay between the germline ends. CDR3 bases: TGTGCCAGCAGCCACCGGACAGACTATGGCTACACCTTC. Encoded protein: CASSHRTDYGYTF.

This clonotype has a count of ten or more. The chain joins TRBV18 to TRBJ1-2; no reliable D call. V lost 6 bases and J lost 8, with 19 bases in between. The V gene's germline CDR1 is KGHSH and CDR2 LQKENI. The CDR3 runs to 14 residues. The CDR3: CASSPPVRENGYTF. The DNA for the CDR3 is TGTGCCAGCTCGCCCCCCGTTAGGGAGAACGGCTACACCTTC. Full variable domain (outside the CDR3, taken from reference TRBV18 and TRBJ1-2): NAGVMQNPRHLVRRRGQEARLRCSPMKGHSHVYWYRQLPEEGLKFMVYLQKENIIDESGMPKERFSAEFPKEGPSILRIQQVVRGDSAAYFCASSPPVRENGYTFGSGTRLTVV.

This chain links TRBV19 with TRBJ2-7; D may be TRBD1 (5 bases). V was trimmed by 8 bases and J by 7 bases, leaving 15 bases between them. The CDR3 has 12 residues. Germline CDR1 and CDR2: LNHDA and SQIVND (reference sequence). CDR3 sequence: CASQGGVEEQYF. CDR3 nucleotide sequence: TGTGCCAGTCAGGGCGGAGTGGAGGAGCAGTACTTC.

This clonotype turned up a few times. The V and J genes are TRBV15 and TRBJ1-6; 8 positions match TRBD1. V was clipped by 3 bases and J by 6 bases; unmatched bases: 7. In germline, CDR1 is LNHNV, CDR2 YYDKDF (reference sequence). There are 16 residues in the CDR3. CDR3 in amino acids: CATSRDRDPANSPLHF. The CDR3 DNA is TGTGCCACCAGCAGGGACAGGGACCCCGCTAATTCACCCCTCCACTTT.

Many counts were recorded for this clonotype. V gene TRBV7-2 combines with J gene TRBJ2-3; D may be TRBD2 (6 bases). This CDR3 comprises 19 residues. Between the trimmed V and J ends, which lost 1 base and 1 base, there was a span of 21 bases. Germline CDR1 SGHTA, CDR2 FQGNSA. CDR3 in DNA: TGTGCCAGCAGCTTAGGTACTAGCCGAGGGTGGTATGGCACAGATACGCAGTATTTT. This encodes CASSLGTSRGWYGTDTQYF.

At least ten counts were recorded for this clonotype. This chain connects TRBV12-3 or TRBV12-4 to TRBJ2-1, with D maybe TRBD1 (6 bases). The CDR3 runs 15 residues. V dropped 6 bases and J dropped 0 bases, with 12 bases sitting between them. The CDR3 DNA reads TGTGCCAGCAGGTACAGGGCCCGCTCCTACAATGAGCAGTTCTTC. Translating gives CASRYRARSYNEQFF.

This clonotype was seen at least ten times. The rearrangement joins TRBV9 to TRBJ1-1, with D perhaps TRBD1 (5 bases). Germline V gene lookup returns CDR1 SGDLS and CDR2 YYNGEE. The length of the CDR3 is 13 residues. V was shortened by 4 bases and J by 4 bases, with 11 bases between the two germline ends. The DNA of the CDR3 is TGTGCCAGCAGCCTTCCAGGGATCACTGAAGCTTTCTTT. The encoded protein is CASSLPGITEAFF.

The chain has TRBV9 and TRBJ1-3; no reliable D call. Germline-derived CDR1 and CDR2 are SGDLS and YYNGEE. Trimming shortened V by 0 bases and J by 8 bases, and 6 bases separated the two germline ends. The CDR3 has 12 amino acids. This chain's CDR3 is CASSVEGHTIYF. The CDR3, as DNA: TGTGCCAGCAGCGTAGAGGGCCACACCATATATTTT.

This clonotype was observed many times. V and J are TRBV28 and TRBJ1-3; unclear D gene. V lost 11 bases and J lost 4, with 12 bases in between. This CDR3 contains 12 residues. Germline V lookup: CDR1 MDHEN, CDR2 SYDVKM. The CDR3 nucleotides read TGTGCCGCGGGCCTTGGGGGAAACACCATATATTTT. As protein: CAAGLGGNTIYF.

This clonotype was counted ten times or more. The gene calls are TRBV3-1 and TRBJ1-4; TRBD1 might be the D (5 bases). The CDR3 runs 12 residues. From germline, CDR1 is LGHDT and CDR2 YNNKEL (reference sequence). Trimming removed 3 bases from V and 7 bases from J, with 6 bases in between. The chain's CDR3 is CASSHGAEKLFF. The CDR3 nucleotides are TGTGCCAGCAGCCACGGGGCTGAAAAACTGTTTTTT.

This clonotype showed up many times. For the CDR3, the DNA is TGTGCCAGCAGCTCATCCGCCAGGGGTGGAGAGACCCAGTACTTC. Translated: CASSSSARGGETQYF. V and J are TRBV5-6 and TRBJ2-5, with a possible D match to TRBD1 (6 bases). The V and J ends lost 3 bases and 4 bases respectively, with 16 bases between them. CDR1 and CDR2 from the germline V gene are SGHDT and YYEEEE. The length of the CDR3 is 15 residues. Based on the CDR3 plus reference TRBV5-6 and TRBJ2-5, the full variable domain is DAGVTQSPTHLIKTRGQQVTLRCSPKSGHDTVSWYQQALGQGPQFIFQYYEEEERQRGNFPDRFSGHQFPNYSSELNVNALLLGDSALYLCASSSSARGGETQYFGPGTRLLVL.

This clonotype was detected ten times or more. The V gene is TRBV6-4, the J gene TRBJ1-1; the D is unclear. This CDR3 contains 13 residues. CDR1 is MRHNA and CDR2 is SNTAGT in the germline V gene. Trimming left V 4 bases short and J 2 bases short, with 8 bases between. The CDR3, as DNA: TGTGCCAGCAGTGTTCGACCTAACACTGAAGCTTTCTTT. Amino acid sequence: CASSVRPNTEAFF.

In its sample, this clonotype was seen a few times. In DNA form, the CDR3 reads TGTGCCAGCAGTCGTTCTGGGGACCTTAATCAGCCCCAGCATTTT. It is translated as CASSRSGDLNQPQHF. The chain carries TRBV5-5 and TRBJ1-5; D is possibly TRBD1 (5 bases). V gave up 5 bases and J gave up 4 bases, with 16 bases separating them. The CDR3 loop spans 15 amino acids. Per the germline V gene, CDR1 is SGHKS and CDR2 is YYEKEE (reference sequence).

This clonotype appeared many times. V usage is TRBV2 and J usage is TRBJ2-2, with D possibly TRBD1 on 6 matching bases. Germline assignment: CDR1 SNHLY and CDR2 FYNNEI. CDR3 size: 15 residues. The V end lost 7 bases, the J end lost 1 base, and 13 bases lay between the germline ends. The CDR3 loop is CASKTGGLNTGELFF. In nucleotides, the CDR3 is TGTGCCAGCAAAACTGGGGGCTTGAACACCGGGGAGCTGTTTTTT.

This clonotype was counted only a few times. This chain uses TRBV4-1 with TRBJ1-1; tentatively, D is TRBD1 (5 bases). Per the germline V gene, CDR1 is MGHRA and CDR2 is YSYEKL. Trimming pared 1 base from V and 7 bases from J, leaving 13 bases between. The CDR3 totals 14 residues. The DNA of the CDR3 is TGCGCCAGCAGCCAAGGGCGCAGGGTGGGTGAAGCTTTCTTT. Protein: CASSQGRRVGEAFF.

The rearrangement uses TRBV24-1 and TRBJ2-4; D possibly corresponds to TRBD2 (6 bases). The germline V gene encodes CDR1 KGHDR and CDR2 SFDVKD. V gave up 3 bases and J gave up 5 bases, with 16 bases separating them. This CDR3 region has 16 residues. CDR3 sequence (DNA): TGTGCCACCAGTGATCCGGGACTCCTAGGAGAAAACATTCAGTACTTC. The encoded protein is CATSDPGLLGENIQYF.

The CDR3 DNA follows: TGCAGTGCTTTCCAGGCTATCAATCAGCCCCAGCATTTT. Translated, it gives CSAFQAINQPQHF. The chain couples TRBV20-1 to TRBJ1-5; D remains ambiguous. Germline CDR1 DFQATT, CDR2 SNEGSKA (reference sequence). V was pared by 5 bases and J by 3 bases, with 11 bases between. This CDR3 has 13 amino acids.

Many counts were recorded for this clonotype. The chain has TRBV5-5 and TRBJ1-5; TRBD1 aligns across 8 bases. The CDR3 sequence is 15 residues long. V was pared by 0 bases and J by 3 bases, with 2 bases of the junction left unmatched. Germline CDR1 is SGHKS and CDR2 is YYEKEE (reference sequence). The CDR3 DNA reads TGTGCCAGCAGCTTGGGGACAGGGACCAATCAGCCCCAGCATTTT. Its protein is CASSLGTGTNQPQHF.